The rows below give T cell receptor beta chains drawn from one sample of a study of cytomegalovirus exposure and HLA in healthy donors. Assay used: immunoSEQ multiplex PCR; TCRdb lists only in-frame clones, some missing. Here the sample spans about 60,000 clones, 90% being singletons. Sequenced: PBMCs. Source of these receptors: a man younger than 35 in good health and CMV-seronegative. CDR3s leave out the opening cysteine and the closing phenylalanine or tryptophan. Clone sizes are given selectively: once, few, many, or a class where the clone is expanded.

once | TRBJ2-6 | TRBV5-4 | ASSFPEEVLT
NA | TRBJ2-7 | TRBV5-4 | ASSLTSGWADGEQY
NA | TRBJ2-1 | TRBV5-1 | ASSRTSGTGYHEQF
NA | TRBJ1-1 | TRBV10-3 | AISLGTLNTEAF
NA | TRBJ2-3 | TRBV7-9 | ASSFWTGEDTQY
NA | TRBJ2-6 | TRBV2 | ASSAQGANVLT
NA | TRBJ2-5 | TRBV20-1 | SARVKGDQY
NA | TRBJ1-2 | TRBV28 | ASRQTGGYGYT
NA | TRBJ2-1 | TRBV12-5 | ASGLVGGSYNEQF
NA | TRBJ2-5 | TRBV6-5 | ASSLSGGPEETQY
few | TRBJ2-3 | TRBV6-1 | ASSETAGWEY
NA | TRBJ2-7 | TRBV28 | ASRGTGVGEQY
NA | TRBJ2-3 | TRBV10-3 | AIGTSGRSTDTQY
NA | TRBJ1-2 | TRBV19 | ASSSTTTGDYGYT
few | TRBJ2-1 | TRBV4-1 | ASSLTSGVNEQF
NA | TRBJ2-1 | TRBV9 | ASSGRGQGYNEQF
NA | TRBJ2-1 | TRBV27 | ASTKGLAGGGFLAEQF
NA | TRBJ1-2 | TRBV6-4 | ASNRPGQSFYGYT
few | TRBJ2-1 | TRBV12-5 | ASGLVLAEQF
few | TRBJ1-5 | TRBV10-3 | AISGQENQPQH
NA | TRBJ2-3 | TRBV10-3 | AISYLTSTDTQY
NA | TRBJ1-5 | TRBV7-8 | ASSLGTGRTNQPQH
NA | TRBJ2-1 | TRBV19 | ASHLGSGSYNEQF
NA | TRBJ2-3 | TRBV27 | ASSLREADTQY
NA | TRBJ1-1 | TRBV28 | ASSSLTDRAEAF
NA | TRBJ2-7 | TRBV20-1 | SARPVYEQY
NA | TRBJ2-4 | TRBV2 | ASRSKNIQY
NA | TRBJ2-5 | TRBV5-1 | ASSPGLRTDQETQY
NA | TRBJ2-7 | TRBV5-1 | ASRYDSIYEQY
NA | TRBJ2-6 | TRBV9 | ASSVGRTGVSGANVLT
NA | TRBJ2-1 | TRBV18 | ASSHGYNEQF
NA | TRBJ2-2 | TRBV5-1 | ASSETSGSGTGELF
NA | TRBJ2-7 | TRBV5-1 | ASRPGLAGSYEQY
once | TRBJ2-2 | TRBV6-1 | ASSRGRVTAGELF
NA | TRBJ2-7 | TRBV6-6 | ASSYSRGRVYEQY
NA | TRBJ2-7 | TRBV9 | ASSHADTNYYEQY
NA | TRBJ1-4 | TRBV20-1 | SVPGGKKLF
NA | TRBJ2-1 | TRBV7-2 | ASSLVAGFLNEQF
NA | TRBJ2-1 | TRBV28 | ASSLDGTYNEQF
NA | TRBJ1-5 | TRBV28 | ASRIPLGSGQPQH
NA | TRBJ1-4 | TRBV6-1 | AIRRDRGEKLF
NA | TRBJ2-7 | TRBV6-1 | ASSPSYEQY
NA | TRBJ2-7 | TRBV6-5 | ASSHSGINYEQY
NA | TRBJ2-5 | TRBV7-6 | ASSLGTVQETQY
NA | TRBJ2-1 | TRBV28 | ASSRLTANNEQF
NA | TRBJ2-5 | TRBV6-1 | ASSDMRWVSQY
NA | TRBJ2-2 | TRBV18 | ASSPSASHTGELF
NA | TRBJ2-1 | TRBV10-3 | AISYTDRGNEQF
NA | TRBJ2-1 | TRBV11-2 | ASSAKRESPPGEQF
NA | TRBJ2-7 | TRBV27 | ASSWGGGGGKTYEQY
once | TRBJ2-1 | TRBV10-3 | AISALGIAGDNEQF